The 3 T cell receptor beta chains in this list originate from one sample, sequenced in a study of blood T cell repertoires in COVID-19. Repertoires were generated with immunoSEQ multiplex PCR, while TCRdb's copy carries only in-frame clones and drops some. In the table there are 200,000 to 250,000 clones, about 93% of which are singletons. The sequencing input was peripheral blood. The receptors were sampled from a man aged 30 to 39 with COVID-19, enrolled during active disease.

The chain recombines TRBV9 with TRBJ1-4; D might be TRBD1 (5 bases). Germline CDR1 and CDR2: SGDLS and YYNGEE. The CDR3 is made up of 16 amino acids. Deletions cut 0 bases from V and 4 bases from J, with 13 bases between. The CDR3 protein is CASSVGPQGLNEKLFF. Here the CDR3 DNA reads TGTGCCAGCAGCGTAGGCCCGCAGGGCCTTAATGAAAAACTGTTTTTT. The entire variable domain, with the rest obtained from reference TRBV9 and TRBJ1-4, is as follows: DSGVTQTPKHLITATGQRVTLRCSPRSGDLSVYWYQQSLDQGLQFLIQYYNGEERAKGNILERFSAQQFPDLHSELNLSSLELGDSALYFCASSVGPQGLNEKLFFGSGTQLSVL.

The chain is built from TRBV12-3 or TRBV12-4 and TRBJ1-1; 9 bases match TRBD1. V shed 4 bases and J 9 bases; nucleotides not matched to a gene: 6. The CDR3 has 13 amino acids. The CDR3 spells CASSSRQGGKAFF. The DNA of the CDR3 is TGTGCCAGCAGTTCCCGACAGGGGGGGAAAGCTTTCTTT.

The table lists this clone with a count of one. The chain combines TRBV6-5 with TRBJ1-5; TRBD1 is a possible D gene (5 bases). The CDR3 is made up of 15 amino acids. Germline V gives CDR1 MNHEY, CDR2 SVGAGI. V was cut by 5 bases and J by 1 base, with 12 bases left in between. The CDR3 sequence is CASSTAPGSNQPQHF. DNA of the CDR3: TGTGCCAGCAGTACTGCCCCAGGGAGCAATCAGCCCCAGCATTTT.